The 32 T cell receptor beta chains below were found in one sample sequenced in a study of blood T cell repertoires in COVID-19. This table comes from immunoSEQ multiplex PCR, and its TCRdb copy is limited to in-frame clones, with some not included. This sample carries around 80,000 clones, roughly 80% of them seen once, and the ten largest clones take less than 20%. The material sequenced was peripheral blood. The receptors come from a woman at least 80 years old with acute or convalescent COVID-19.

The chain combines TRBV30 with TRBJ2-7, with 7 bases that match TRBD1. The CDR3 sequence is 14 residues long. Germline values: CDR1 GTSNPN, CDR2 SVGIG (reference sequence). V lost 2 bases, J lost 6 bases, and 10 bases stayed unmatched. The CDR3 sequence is CAWSLARGFGEQYF. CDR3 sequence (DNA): TGTGCCTGGAGTCTTGCCAGGGGGTTCGGCGAGCAGTACTTC. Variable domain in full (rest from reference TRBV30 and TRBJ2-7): SQTIHQWPATLVQPVGSPLSLECTVEGTSNPNLYWYRQAAGRGLQLLFYSVGIGQISSEVPQNLSASRPQDRQFILSSKKLLLSDSGFYLCAWSLARGFGEQYFGPGTRLTVT.

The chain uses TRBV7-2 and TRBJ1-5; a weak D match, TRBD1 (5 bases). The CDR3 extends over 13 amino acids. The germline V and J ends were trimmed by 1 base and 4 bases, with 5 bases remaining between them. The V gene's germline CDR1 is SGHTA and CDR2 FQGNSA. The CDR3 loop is CASSLGQNQPQHF. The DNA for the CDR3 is TGTGCCAGCAGCTTAGGACAGAATCAGCCCCAGCATTTT.

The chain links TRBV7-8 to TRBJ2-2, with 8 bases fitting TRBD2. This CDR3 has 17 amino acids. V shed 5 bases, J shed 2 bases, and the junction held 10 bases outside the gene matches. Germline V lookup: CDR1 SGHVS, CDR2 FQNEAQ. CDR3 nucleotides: TGTGCCAGCAGCCCGCCCCCCCGGGGGGGCAACACCGGGGAGCTGTTTTTT. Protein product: CASSPPPRGGNTGELFF.

The CDR3 sequence is CASSLETGTSTDTQYF. CDR3 nucleotides: TGTGCCAGCAGCTTGGAGACAGGGACTAGCACAGATACGCAGTATTTT. This rearrangement joins TRBV11-3 to TRBJ2-3; D may be TRBD1 (7 bases). Per germline, CDR1 SGHNT and CDR2 YENEEA. Trimming left V 3 bases short and J 0 bases short, with 13 bases between. The CDR3 spans 16 residues.

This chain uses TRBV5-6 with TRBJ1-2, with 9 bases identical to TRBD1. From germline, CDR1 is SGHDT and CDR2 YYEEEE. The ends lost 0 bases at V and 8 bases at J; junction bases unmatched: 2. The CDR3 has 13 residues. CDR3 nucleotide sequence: TGTGCCAGCAGCTTGGCGGGGACAGGGGGCTACACCTTC. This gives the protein CASSLAGTGGYTF.

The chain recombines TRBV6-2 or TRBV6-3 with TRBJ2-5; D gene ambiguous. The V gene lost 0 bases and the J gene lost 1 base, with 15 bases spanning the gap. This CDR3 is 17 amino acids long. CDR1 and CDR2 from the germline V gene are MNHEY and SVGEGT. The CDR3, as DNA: TGTGCCAGCAGTTACTCGCCGGGTTTATCACTCCAAGAGACCCAGTACTTC. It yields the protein CASSYSPGLSLQETQYF.

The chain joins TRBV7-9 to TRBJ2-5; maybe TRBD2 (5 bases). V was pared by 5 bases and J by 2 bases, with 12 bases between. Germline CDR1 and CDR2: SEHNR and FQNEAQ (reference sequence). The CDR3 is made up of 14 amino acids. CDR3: CASSTWTLQETQYF. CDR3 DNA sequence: TGTGCCAGCAGCACCTGGACTTTACAAGAGACCCAGTACTTC.

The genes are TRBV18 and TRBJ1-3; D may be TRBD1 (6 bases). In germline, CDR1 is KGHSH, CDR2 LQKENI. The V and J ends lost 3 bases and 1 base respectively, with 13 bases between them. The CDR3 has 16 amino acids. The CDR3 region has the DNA TGTGCCAGCTCACCGAGGGCAGGGGAATCTGGAAACACCATATATTTT. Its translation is CASSPRAGESGNTIYF.

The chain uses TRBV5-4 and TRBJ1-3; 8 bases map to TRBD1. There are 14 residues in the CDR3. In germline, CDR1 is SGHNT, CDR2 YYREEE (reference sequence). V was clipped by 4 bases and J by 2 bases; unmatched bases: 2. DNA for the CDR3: TGTGCCAGCAGCATACAGGGGGCTGGAAACACCATATATTTT. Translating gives CASSIQGAGNTIYF.

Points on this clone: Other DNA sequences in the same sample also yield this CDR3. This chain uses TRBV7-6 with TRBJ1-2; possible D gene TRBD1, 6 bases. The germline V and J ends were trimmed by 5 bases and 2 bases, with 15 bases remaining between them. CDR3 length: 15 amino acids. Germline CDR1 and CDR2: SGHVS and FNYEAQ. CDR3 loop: CASSPSRGSNYGYTF. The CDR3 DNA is TGTGCCAGCAGCCCCTCCAGGGGATCAAACTATGGCTACACCTTC. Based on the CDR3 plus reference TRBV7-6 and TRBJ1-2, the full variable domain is GAGVSQSPRYKVTKRGQDVALRCDPISGHVSLYWYRQALGQGPEFLTYFNYEAQQDKSGLPNDRFSAERPEGSISTLTIQRTEQRDSAMYRCASSPSRGSNYGYTFGSGTRLTVV.

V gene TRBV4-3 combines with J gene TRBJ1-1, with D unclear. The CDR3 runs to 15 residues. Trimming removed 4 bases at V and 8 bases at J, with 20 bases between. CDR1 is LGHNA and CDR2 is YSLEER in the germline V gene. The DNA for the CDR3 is TGCGCCAGCAGCCCTACCCCCCGGGAACTTGGGGAAGCTTTCTTT. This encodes CASSPTPRELGEAFF.

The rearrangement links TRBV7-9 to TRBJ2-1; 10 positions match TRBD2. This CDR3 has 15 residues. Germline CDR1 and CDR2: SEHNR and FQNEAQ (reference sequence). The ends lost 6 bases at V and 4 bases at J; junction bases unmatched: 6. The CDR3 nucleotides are TGTGCCAGCAGGGGGACTAGCGAGGGATACAATGAGCAGTTCTTC. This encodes CASRGTSEGYNEQFF.

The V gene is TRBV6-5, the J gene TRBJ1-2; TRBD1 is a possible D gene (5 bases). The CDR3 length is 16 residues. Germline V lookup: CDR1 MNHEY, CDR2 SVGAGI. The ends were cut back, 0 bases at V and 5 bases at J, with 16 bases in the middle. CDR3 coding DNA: TGTGCCAGCAGTTACTCGGTGCGGGGGTCGCAGTATGGCTACACCTTC. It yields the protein CASSYSVRGSQYGYTF.

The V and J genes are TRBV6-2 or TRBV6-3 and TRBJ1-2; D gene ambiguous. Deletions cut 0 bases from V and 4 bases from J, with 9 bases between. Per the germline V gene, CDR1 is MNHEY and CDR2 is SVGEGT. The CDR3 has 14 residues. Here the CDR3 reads CASSYSGALYGYTF. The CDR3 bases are TGTGCCAGCAGTTACTCCGGAGCTCTCTATGGCTACACCTTC.

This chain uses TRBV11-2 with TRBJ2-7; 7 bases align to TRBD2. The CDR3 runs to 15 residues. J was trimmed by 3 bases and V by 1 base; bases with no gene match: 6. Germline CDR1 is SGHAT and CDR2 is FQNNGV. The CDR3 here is CASSLGPGGNYEQYF. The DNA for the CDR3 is TGTGCCAGCAGCTTAGGTCCGGGGGGAAACTACGAGCAGTACTTC.

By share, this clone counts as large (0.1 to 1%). The CDR3 bases are TGTGCCAGCAGCGGGGTAGCGGGGGGGCAGGAGACCCAGTACTTC. This codes for CASSGVAGGQETQYF. The chain is built from TRBV6-2 or TRBV6-3 and TRBJ2-5; 11 positions agree with TRBD2. In germline, CDR1 is MNHEY, CDR2 SVGEGT. This CDR3 has 15 residues. Germline trimming cut 6 bases from V and 5 bases from J; bases unmatched to any gene: 8.

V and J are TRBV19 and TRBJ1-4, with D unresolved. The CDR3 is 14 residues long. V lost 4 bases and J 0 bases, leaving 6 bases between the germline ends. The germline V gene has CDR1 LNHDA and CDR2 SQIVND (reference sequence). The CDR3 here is CASSKEATNEKLFF. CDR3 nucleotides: TGTGCCAGTAGTAAGGAGGCAACTAATGAAAAACTGTTTTTT.

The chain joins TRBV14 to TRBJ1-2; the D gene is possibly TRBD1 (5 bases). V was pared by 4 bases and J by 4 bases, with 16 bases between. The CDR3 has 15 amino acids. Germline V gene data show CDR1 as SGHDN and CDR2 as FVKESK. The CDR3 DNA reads TGTGCCAGCAGCCTAGACCCAATGCAGGGCTATGGCTACACCTTC. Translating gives CASSLDPMQGYGYTF.

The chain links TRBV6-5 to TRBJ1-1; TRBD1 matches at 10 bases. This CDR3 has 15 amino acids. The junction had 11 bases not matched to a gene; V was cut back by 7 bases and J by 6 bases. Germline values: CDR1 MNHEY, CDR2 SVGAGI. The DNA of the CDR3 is TGTGCCAGCATGGGGACAGGGGCCTCGAAGGCTGAAGCTTTCTTT. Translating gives CASMGTGASKAEAFF.

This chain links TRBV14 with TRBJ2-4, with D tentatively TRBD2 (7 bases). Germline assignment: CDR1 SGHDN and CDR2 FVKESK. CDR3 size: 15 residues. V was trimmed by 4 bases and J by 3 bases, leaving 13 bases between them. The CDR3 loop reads CASSLGGPGKNIQYF. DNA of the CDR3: TGTGCCAGCAGCCTCGGGGGGCCGGGCAAAAACATTCAGTACTTC.

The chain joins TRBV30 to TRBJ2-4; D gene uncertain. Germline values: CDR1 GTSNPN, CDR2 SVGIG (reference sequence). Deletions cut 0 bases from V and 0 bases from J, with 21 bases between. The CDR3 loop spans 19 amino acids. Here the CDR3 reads CAWSVRGGQTTIAKNIQYF. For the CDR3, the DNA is TGTGCCTGGAGTGTACGAGGCGGTCAGACCACTATAGCCAAAAACATTCAGTACTTC.

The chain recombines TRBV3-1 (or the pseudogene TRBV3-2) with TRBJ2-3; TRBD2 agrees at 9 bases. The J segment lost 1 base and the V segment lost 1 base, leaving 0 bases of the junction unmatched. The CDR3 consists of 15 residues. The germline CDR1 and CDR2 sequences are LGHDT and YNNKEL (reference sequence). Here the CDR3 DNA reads TGTGCCAGCAGCCAAGGCGGGGGGGGCACAGATACGCAGTATTTT. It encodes CASSQGGGGTDTQYF.

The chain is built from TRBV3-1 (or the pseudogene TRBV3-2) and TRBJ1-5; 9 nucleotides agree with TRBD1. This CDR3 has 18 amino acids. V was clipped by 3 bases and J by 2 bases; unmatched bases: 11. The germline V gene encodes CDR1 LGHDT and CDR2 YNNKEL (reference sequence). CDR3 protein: CASSQFPGQGSRNQPQHF. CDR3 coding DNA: TGTGCCAGCAGCCAGTTCCCGGGACAGGGTTCTCGCAATCAGCCCCAGCATTTT.

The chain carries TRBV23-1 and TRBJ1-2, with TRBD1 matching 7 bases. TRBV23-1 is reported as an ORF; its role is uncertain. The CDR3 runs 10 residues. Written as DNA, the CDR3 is TGCTCGCACAGGGGAAATGGCTACACCTTC. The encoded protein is CSHRGNGYTF.

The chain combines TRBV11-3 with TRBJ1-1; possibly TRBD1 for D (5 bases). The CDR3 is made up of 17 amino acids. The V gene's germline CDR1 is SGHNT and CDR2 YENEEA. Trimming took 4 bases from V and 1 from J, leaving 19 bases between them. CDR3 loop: CASSSHWGRGGNTEAFF. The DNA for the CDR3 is TGTGCCAGCAGCTCGCATTGGGGGAGGGGAGGGAACACTGAAGCTTTCTTT. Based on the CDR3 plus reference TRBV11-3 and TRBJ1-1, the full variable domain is EAGVVQSPRYKIIEKKQPVAFWCNPISGHNTLYWYLQNLGQGPELLIRYENEEAVDDSQLPKDRFSAERLKGVDSTLKIQPAELGDSAVYLCASSSHWGRGGNTEAFFGQGTRLTVV.

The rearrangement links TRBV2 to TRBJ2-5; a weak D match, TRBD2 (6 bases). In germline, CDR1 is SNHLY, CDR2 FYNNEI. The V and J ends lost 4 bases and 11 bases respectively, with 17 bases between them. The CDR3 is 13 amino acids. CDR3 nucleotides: TGTGCCAGCAGTGTTTTCGTGGGCGGGGAGCAGTACTTC. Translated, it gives CASSVFVGGEQYF.

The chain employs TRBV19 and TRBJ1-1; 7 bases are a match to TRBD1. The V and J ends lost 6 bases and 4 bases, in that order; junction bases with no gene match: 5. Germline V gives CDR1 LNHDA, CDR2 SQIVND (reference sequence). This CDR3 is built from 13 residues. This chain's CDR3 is CASRQGVGTEAFF. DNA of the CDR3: TGTGCCAGTAGGCAGGGGGTCGGCACTGAAGCTTTCTTT.

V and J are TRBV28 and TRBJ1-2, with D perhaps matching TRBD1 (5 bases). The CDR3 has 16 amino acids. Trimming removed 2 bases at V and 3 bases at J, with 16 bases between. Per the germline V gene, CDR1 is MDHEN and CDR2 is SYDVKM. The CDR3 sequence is CASSLDAIPGDYGYTF. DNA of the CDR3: TGTGCCAGCAGTTTAGACGCTATTCCGGGGGACTATGGCTACACCTTC.

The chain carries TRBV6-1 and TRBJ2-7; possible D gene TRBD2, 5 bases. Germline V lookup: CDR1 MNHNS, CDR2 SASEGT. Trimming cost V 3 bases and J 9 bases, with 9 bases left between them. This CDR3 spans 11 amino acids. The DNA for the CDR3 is TGTGCCAGCAGTGATCATGGAGGGCAGTACTTC. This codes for CASSDHGGQYF.

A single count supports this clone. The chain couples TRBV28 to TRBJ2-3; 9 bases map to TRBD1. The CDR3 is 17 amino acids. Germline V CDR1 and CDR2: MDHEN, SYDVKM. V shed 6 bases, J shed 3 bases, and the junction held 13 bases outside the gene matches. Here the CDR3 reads CASRYAGTGFLTDTQYF. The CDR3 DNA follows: TGTGCCAGCAGGTACGCCGGGACAGGGTTTTTAACAGATACGCAGTATTTT.

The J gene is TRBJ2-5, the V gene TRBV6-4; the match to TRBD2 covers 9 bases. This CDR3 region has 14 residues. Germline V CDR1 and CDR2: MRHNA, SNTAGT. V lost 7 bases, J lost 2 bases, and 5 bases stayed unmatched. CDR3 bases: TGTGCCAGCACCGGCGGGGGGGGACAAGAGACCCAGTACTTC. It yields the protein CASTGGGGQETQYF.

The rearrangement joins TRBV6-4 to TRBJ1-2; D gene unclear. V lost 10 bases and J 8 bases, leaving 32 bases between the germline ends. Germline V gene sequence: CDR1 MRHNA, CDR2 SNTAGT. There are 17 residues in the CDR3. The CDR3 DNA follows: TGTGCCACCGCCGTTACAAGGTCGGGTACACCAACATGGGGCTACACCTTC. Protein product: CATAVTRSGTPTWGYTF.